This T cell receptor beta chain was identified during a study of T cells in Graves' hyperthyroidism and ophthalmopathy. V lost 6 bases, J lost 4 bases, and 12 bases lay in between. CDR1 SNHLY and CDR2 FYNNEI come from the germline V gene. CDR3 size: 13 residues. RNA transcripts gave rise to amplified TCR beta CDR3 regions. First-round RT-PCR of the TCR CDR3 relied on the HTBI primer set. TCRdb independently ran MiXCR on the multiplex PCR reads; one entry per CDR3 protein. Seen here are about 350,000 distinct CDR3 sequences, around 14% observed once, and the top ten hold about 26%. This receptor was identified in a woman aged 30 to 39 with Graves' hyperthyroidism. The sample taken for sequencing was blood. This chain joins TRBV2 and TRBJ1-1; D remains unclear. The CDR3, as DNA: TGTGCCAGCAGACCCCCCGAGGGCACTGAAGCTTTCTTT. Its protein product is CASRPPEGTEAFF.